These 25 T cell receptor beta chains were sequenced from one sample in a study of T-cell reconstitution after alpha-beta-depleted transplantation in children. Unique molecular identifiers were incorporated when the TCRbeta library was constructed. TCRdb processed the PCR reads anew with MiXCR; each CDR3 protein has one entry. The table lists about 250,000 distinct CDR3 sequences, 20% to 30% of them singletons. The sample in question was PBMCs, mostly from graft donor cells, obtained 360 days after TCRalphabeta/CD19-depleted stem cell transplant. Receptors were obtained from a female patient aged 2-9 years who had a stem cell transplant for congenital amegakaryocytic thrombocytopenia, so the T cells may come from the graft donor.

The chain carries TRBV4-2 and TRBJ2-1; no clear D gene. Germline CDR1 and CDR2: LGHNA and YNFKEQ. This CDR3 comprises 16 residues. Trimming cost V 0 bases and J 6 bases, with 15 bases left between them. The CDR3 sequence: CASSQEGAPVGNEQFF. DNA for the CDR3: TGTGCCAGCAGCCAAGAAGGAGCCCCGGTGGGCAATGAGCAGTTCTTC.

This rearrangement joins TRBV4-1 to TRBJ2-6; D call uncertain. Germline CDR1 MGHRA, CDR2 YSYEKL. The CDR3 runs 15 residues. Trimming removed 3 bases at V and 3 bases at J, with 9 bases between. The CDR3 spells CASSHMGFGANVLTF. CDR3 in DNA: TGCGCCAGCAGCCATATGGGCTTTGGGGCCAACGTCCTGACTTTC.

This clonotype was seen ten or more times. J is TRBJ2-7 and V is TRBV12-3 or TRBV12-4, with D hard to call. V was shortened by 5 bases and J by 0 bases, with 11 bases between the two germline ends. The CDR3 covers 14 residues. CDR3 residues: CASSPRRSSYEQYF. The CDR3 nucleotides are TGTGCCAGCAGTCCCCGGCGAAGCTCCTACGAGCAGTACTTC.

Here the CDR3 DNA reads TGTGCCACCGCCCAGACGGGAGTCGAGCAGTTCTTC. Its translation: CATAQTGVEQFF. The gene calls are TRBV24-1 and TRBJ2-1; D is perhaps TRBD2 (6 bases). Germline assignment: CDR1 KGHDR and CDR2 SFDVKD. The CDR3 is made up of 12 amino acids. Trimming stripped 9 bases from V and 10 bases from J, with 15 bases between.

In this sample, this clonotype turned up a few times. V gene TRBV5-6 combines with J gene TRBJ1-4; D unclear. V lost 0 bases, J lost 4 bases, and 16 bases lay in between. This CDR3 has 17 amino acids. Germline CDR1 reads SGHDT; CDR2 reads YYEEEE. Here the CDR3 reads CASSLAPGFLDNEKLFF. The CDR3 bases are TGTGCCAGCAGCTTGGCGCCAGGATTTTTGGATAATGAAAAACTGTTTTTT.

This clonotype has a handful of counts. The chain employs TRBV5-4 and TRBJ2-1; D gene ambiguous. Germline CDR1 reads SGHNT; CDR2 reads YYREEE (reference sequence). V was clipped by 0 bases and J by 7 bases, with 11 bases between them. CDR3 size: 14 residues. Here the CDR3 DNA reads TGTGCCAGCAGCTTGGATACAGTGGAAAATGAGCAGTTCTTC. Encoded protein: CASSLDTVENEQFF.

In its sample, this clonotype was seen many times. This chain joins TRBV14 and TRBJ2-1; D ambiguous. Looked up from germline, CDR1 is SGHDN and CDR2 is FVKESK. The CDR3 has 14 amino acids. V was shortened by 4 bases and J by 2 bases, with 9 bases between the two germline ends. The CDR3 coding sequence is TGTGCCAGCAGCCTCATGCGACCCTACAATGAGCAGTTCTTC. This encodes CASSLMRPYNEQFF.

This clonotype was counted a few times. Mismatch with germline at one junction end may stem from a read error. The V gene is TRBV20-1, the J gene TRBJ2-1; 7 bases fit TRBD2. CDR3 length equals 15 residues. CDR1 is DFQATT and CDR2 is SNEGSKA in the germline V gene (reference sequence). CDR3 coding DNA: TGCAGTGCTAGAGATCCCATGACTAGCAGAACGCTCATGACCTTC. This sequence encodes CSARDPMTSRTLMTF.

J is TRBJ1-5 and V is TRBV12-3 or TRBV12-4; D is uncertain. This CDR3 comprises 17 residues. Between the trimmed V and J ends, which lost 0 bases and 6 bases, there was a span of 18 bases. CDR3 region: CASSLAEGWAAVQPQHF. CDR3 nucleotides: TGTGCCAGCAGTTTAGCCGAGGGCTGGGCGGCAGTTCAGCCCCAGCATTTT.

The chain couples TRBV7-6 to TRBJ2-1; 14 bases are a match to TRBD2. This CDR3 has 15 amino acids. V dropped 6 bases and J dropped 5; count of bases not matched to a gene: 3. The V gene's germline CDR1 is SGHVS and CDR2 FNYEAQ. The CDR3 spells CASRGLAGENNEQFF. The CDR3 DNA follows: TGTGCCAGCAGGGGACTAGCGGGAGAAAACAATGAGCAGTTCTTC. The full variable domain, its missing parts supplied by reference TRBV7-6 and TRBJ2-1, is GAGVSQSPRYKVTKRGQDVALRCDPISGHVSLYWYRQALGQGPEFLTYFNYEAQQDKSGLPNDRFSAERPEGSISTLTIQRTEQRDSAMYRCASRGLAGENNEQFFGPGTRLTVL.

A few counts support this clonotype. V is TRBV7-2 and J is TRBJ2-1; 11 bases are shared with TRBD2. CDR1 and CDR2 (germline): SGHTA, FQGNSA. The junction had 4 bases not matched to a gene; V was cut back by 5 bases and J by 7 bases. The CDR3 runs to 14 residues. CDR3 sequence: CASSLRLAGNEQFF. CDR3 nucleotides: TGTGCCAGCAGCCTAAGACTAGCGGGGAATGAGCAGTTCTTC.

This clonotype was seen a few times. This chain connects TRBV3-1 to TRBJ2-5; D perhaps matches TRBD2 (5 bases). In germline, CDR1 is LGHDT, CDR2 YNNKEL (reference sequence). This CDR3 is built from 17 residues. Trimming took 2 bases from V and 3 from J, leaving 19 bases between them. CDR3 region: CASSQTIDPGREETQYF. The CDR3, as DNA: TGTGCCAGCAGCCAAACTATTGACCCGGGAAGGGAAGAGACCCAGTACTTC.

In DNA form, the CDR3 reads TGTGCCAGCAGGGCAGGAAGGGCAACCGGGGAGCTGTTTTTT. This encodes CASRAGRATGELFF. This chain uses TRBV6-2 or TRBV6-3 with TRBJ2-2; no reliable D call. Trimming took off 6 bases at V and 5 bases at J, with 13 bases between the two ends. The CDR3 has 14 amino acids. Germline CDR1 MNHEY, CDR2 SVGEGT.

The chain recombines TRBV28 with TRBJ2-5; D call uncertain. Germline assignment: CDR1 MDHEN and CDR2 SYDVKM. This CDR3 contains 13 residues. Trimming removed 3 bases at V and 4 bases at J, with 9 bases between. This CDR3 reads CASSFRHRETQYF. As DNA, the CDR3 is TGTGCCAGCAGTTTCAGGCATCGAGAGACCCAGTACTTC. The full variable domain, in which reference TRBV28 and TRBJ2-5 provide the parts outside the CDR3, is DVKVTQSSRYLVKRTGEKVFLECVQDMDHENMFWYRQDPGLGLRLIYFSYDVKMKEKGDIPEGYSVSREKKERFSLILESASTNQTSMYLCASSFRHRETQYFGPGTRLLVL.

This clonotype was detected many times. This chain links TRBV7-8 with TRBJ2-3; 8 nucleotides align to TRBD1. Trimming cost V 5 bases and J 3 bases; bases outside gene matches: 10. The CDR3 totals 16 residues. Germline values: CDR1 SGHVS, CDR2 FQNEAQ. As DNA, the CDR3 is TGTGCCAGCAGCCCATTGGACAGGGCGAGAACAGATACGCAGTATTTT. Encoded protein: CASSPLDRARTDTQYF.

The chain recombines TRBV16 with TRBJ1-1; D uncertain. V lost 4 bases to trimming and J lost 6 bases, with 21 bases between them. The CDR3 is 16 residues long. CDR1 and CDR2 from the germline V gene are KGHSY and FQNENV. CDR3 amino acids: CASSPPDVAGRPEAFF. The CDR3 DNA follows: TGTGCCAGCAGCCCACCCGATGTGGCGGGGAGGCCTGAAGCTTTCTTT. Drawing the rest from reference TRBV16 and TRBJ1-1, the complete variable domain is GEEVAQTPKHLVRGEGQKAKLYCAPIKGHSYVFWYQQVLKNEFKFLISFQNENVFDETGMPKERFSAKCLPNSPCSLEIQATKLEDSAVYFCASSPPDVAGRPEAFFGQGTRLTVV.

This clonotype was observed a few times. This sequence joins TRBV6-2 or TRBV6-3 and TRBJ2-5, with 12 bases fitting TRBD1. CDR1 is MNHEY, CDR2 SVGEGT, per germline. The CDR3 is 14 amino acids. After removal of 7 bases from V and 5 bases from J, the junction contained 5 bases not matched to a gene. CDR3 loop: CASKLGQGAETQYF. CDR3 DNA: TGTGCCAGCAAGTTGGGACAGGGGGCTGAGACCCAGTACTTC.

The rearrangement links TRBV28 to TRBJ2-5; D is possibly TRBD1 (6 bases). Trimming stripped 5 bases from V and 2 bases from J, with 15 bases between. The germline V gene has CDR1 MDHEN and CDR2 SYDVKM. The length of the CDR3 is 15 residues. The CDR3 here is CASSIRDTPQETQYF. DNA of the CDR3: TGTGCCAGCAGTATCCGGGACACTCCACAAGAGACCCAGTACTTC.

The chain couples TRBV28 to TRBJ1-1, with a tentative D call TRBD1 (6 bases). CDR3 length: 15 amino acids. Trimming cost V 10 bases and J 4 bases, with 22 bases left between them. The V gene's germline CDR1 is MDHEN and CDR2 SYDVKM. CDR3 bases: TGTGCCACCACCTCTCCGGGGGCTTTGAGCACTGAAGCTTTCTTT. This translates into CATTSPGALSTEAFF.

This clonotype was seen many times. The chain carries TRBV3-1 and TRBJ1-3; 7 bases map to TRBD1. CDR1 and CDR2 (germline): LGHDT, YNNKEL (reference sequence). This CDR3 spans 17 amino acids. V lost 5 bases and J lost 1; bases outside the gene matches: 11. The CDR3, as DNA: TGTGCCAGCAGCAGTACAGGGGACTTTACGTCTGGAAACACCATATATTTT. Translated: CASSSTGDFTSGNTIYF.

Regarding this clonotype: Compared with germline, one end of the junction differs, possibly owing to a read error. The chain recombines TRBV12-3 or TRBV12-4 with TRBJ2-1; D is uncertain. This CDR3 region has 12 residues. The chain's CDR3 is CASSPSRSSPNF. Here the CDR3 DNA reads TGTGCCAGCAGTCCCTCTCGTAGTTCCCCAAACTTC.

This clonotype was observed a few times. The CDR3 DNA reads as TGCAGTGCTATTGGCGGGACGAACACCGGGGAGCTGTTTTTT. Encoded protein: CSAIGGTNTGELFF. V gene TRBV20-1 combines with J gene TRBJ2-2, with D maybe TRBD2 (6 bases). Germline assignment: CDR1 DFQATT and CDR2 SNEGSKA (reference sequence). The V end lost 4 bases, the J end lost 0 bases, and 9 bases lay between the germline ends. CDR3 size: 14 residues.

The chain carries TRBV30 and TRBJ2-3, with 9 bases identical to TRBD2. The CDR3 loop spans 15 amino acids. Per germline, CDR1 GTSNPN and CDR2 SVGIG (reference sequence). The V and J ends lost 4 bases and 3 bases, in that order; junction bases with no gene match: 8. The CDR3 region has the DNA TGTGCCTGGAAAGGCGGGAGGGCCATTACAGATACGCAGTATTTT. Protein: CAWKGGRAITDTQYF.

This clonotype showed up just a few times. The chain carries TRBV21-1 and TRBJ1-1; the listed D gene, TRBD1, was not tested against the DNA. TRBV21-1 is designated a pseudogene. This CDR3 is built from 16 residues. CDR3 residues: CASSNCPGTGNTEAFF. DNA for the CDR3: TGTGCCAGCAGCAACTGTCCCGGGACAGGGAACACTGAAGCTTTCTTT.

This clonotype was recorded once. The rearrangement joins TRBV2 to TRBJ2-7; 12 bases agree with TRBD2. In germline, CDR1 is SNHLY, CDR2 FYNNEI. The CDR3 sequence is 16 residues long. With 6 bases clipped from V and 1 base from J, the junction kept 7 bases outside the gene matches. CDR3 residues: CASRQGLAGLSYEQYF. In nucleotides, the CDR3 is TGTGCCAGCAGGCAGGGACTAGCGGGTCTTTCCTACGAGCAGTACTTC.